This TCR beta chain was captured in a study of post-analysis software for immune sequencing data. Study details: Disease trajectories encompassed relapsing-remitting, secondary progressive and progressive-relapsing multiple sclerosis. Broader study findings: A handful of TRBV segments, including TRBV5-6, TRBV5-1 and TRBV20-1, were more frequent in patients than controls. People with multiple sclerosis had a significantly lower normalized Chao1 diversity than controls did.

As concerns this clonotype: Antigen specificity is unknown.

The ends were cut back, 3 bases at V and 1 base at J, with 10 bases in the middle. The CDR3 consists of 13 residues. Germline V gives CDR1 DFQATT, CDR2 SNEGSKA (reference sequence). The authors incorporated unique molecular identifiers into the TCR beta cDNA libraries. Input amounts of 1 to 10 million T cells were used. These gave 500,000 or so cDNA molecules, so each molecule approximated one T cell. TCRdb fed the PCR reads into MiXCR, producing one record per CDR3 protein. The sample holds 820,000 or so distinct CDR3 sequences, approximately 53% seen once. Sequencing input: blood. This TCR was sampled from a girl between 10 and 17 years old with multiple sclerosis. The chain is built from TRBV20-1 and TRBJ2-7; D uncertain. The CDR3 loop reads CSARGGPSYEQYF. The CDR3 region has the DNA TGCAGTGCTAGGGGCGGTCCTTCCTACGAGCAGTACTTC.